The 12 T cell receptor beta chains below all came from one sample that was sequenced in a study of cytomegalovirus exposure and HLA in healthy donors. Primers included in the PCR were 60 Vbeta and 13 Jbeta primers. Here immunoSEQ multiplex PCR was the method, and the copy in TCRdb shows in-frame clones only, minus some. The data hold around 150,000 clones, with roughly 90% observed a single time. The sample taken for sequencing was PBMCs. These receptors were taken from a woman aged 40 to 49 in good health and CMV-seronegative.

Regarding this clone: One junction end does not reproduce the germline sequence, and a read error may be involved. The chain couples TRBV27 to TRBJ2-5; 8 nucleotides line up with TRBD1. CDR3 length: 14 amino acids. Germline CDR1 MNHEY, CDR2 SMNVEV (reference sequence). The CDR3 DNA reads as TGTGCCTGCAGTTTCGACAGGGGCCAAGAGACCCAGTACTTC. Its translation is CACSFDRGQETQYF.

V and J are TRBV5-4 and TRBJ2-5; D is perhaps TRBD2 (5 bases). V was cut by 1 base and J by 2 bases, with 9 bases left in between. Germline lookup yields CDR1 SGHNT and CDR2 YYREEE (reference sequence). This CDR3 region has 14 residues. CDR3 in amino acids: CASSLIREQETQYF. CDR3 DNA: TGTGCCAGCAGCTTGATCCGGGAACAAGAGACCCAGTACTTC.

The chain uses TRBV11-2 and TRBJ2-1, with no clear D. The germline gives CDR1 SGHAT, CDR2 FQNNGV. The CDR3 covers 16 residues. V gave up 5 bases and J gave up 6 bases, with 20 bases separating them. The CDR3, as DNA: TGTGCCAGCAGCCCAGGTTCCCAGCTACGCTCCAATGAGCAGTTCTTC. It specifies CASSPGSQLRSNEQFF.

The chain links TRBV4-1 to TRBJ2-7, with 12 positions matching TRBD1. The length of the CDR3 is 16 residues. V shed 4 bases, J shed 4 bases, and the junction held 8 bases outside the gene matches. Looked up from germline, CDR1 is MGHRA and CDR2 is YSYEKL. CDR3 sequence: CASSLTPGQGAYEQYF. CDR3 sequence (DNA): TGCGCCAGCAGCCTAACCCCGGGACAGGGGGCTTACGAGCAGTACTTC.

CDR3 sequence reads: CASSLVGANEKLFF. The CDR3 DNA is TGTGCCAGCAGCTTGGTAGGGGCTAATGAAAAACTGTTTTTT. V gene TRBV5-6 combines with J gene TRBJ1-4, with D perhaps TRBD1 (5 bases). Germline loops: CDR1 SGHDT, CDR2 YYEEEE. The CDR3 has 14 residues. V was cut by 0 bases and J by 3 bases, with 6 bases left in between.

The V and J genes are TRBV5-4 and TRBJ2-2; TRBD2 matches 13 bases. Per germline, CDR1 SGHNT and CDR2 YYREEE (reference sequence). The CDR3 is 16 amino acids. The V and J ends lost 4 bases and 6 bases, in that order; junction bases with no gene match: 6. DNA of the CDR3: TGTGCCAGCAGCCCCTCCGGACTAGCGGGAGCCGGGGAGCTGTTTTTT. Amino acid sequence: CASSPSGLAGAGELFF. Based on the CDR3 plus reference TRBV5-4 and TRBJ2-2, the full variable domain is ETGVTQSPTHLIKTRGQQVTLRCSSQSGHNTVSWYQQALGQGPQFIFQYYREEENGRGNFPPRFSGLQFPNYSSELNVNALELDDSALYLCASSPSGLAGAGELFFGEGSRLTVL.

This chain connects TRBV4-2 to TRBJ1-6; the D gene is possibly TRBD1 (5 bases). Germline V gene lookup returns CDR1 LGHNA and CDR2 YNFKEQ. CDR3 length: 17 amino acids. V dropped 2 bases and J dropped 7 bases, with 18 bases sitting between them. The DNA for the CDR3 is TGTGCCAGCAGCCAATCCGCAGGGACGGGAGGAAATTCACCCCTCCACTTT. Amino acids: CASSQSAGTGGNSPLHF.

The chain is built from TRBV6-5 and TRBJ2-1; 7 bases are a match to TRBD1. CDR3 size: 14 residues. Germline V gene sequence: CDR1 MNHEY, CDR2 SVGAGI. V shed 2 bases and J 6 bases; nucleotides not matched to a gene: 4. The CDR3 protein is CASSYGDRVNEQFF. The CDR3 DNA sequence: TGTGCCAGCAGTTACGGAGACAGGGTCAATGAGCAGTTCTTC.

The chain combines TRBV2 with TRBJ2-1; D might be TRBD1 (5 bases). The CDR3 covers 16 residues. Germline V gene sequence: CDR1 SNHLY, CDR2 FYNNEI. V lost 8 bases and J lost 7, with 24 bases in between. The CDR3 protein is CASRRFGATTENEQFF. CDR3 coding DNA: TGTGCCAGCCGAAGATTTGGGGCCACCACGGAGAATGAGCAGTTCTTC.

The V and J genes are TRBV7-6 and TRBJ2-2; 10 nucleotides agree with TRBD2. Germline V CDR1 and CDR2: SGHVS, FNYEAQ. V was pared by 3 bases and J by 5 bases, with 6 bases of the junction left unmatched. The CDR3 sequence is 16 residues long. In nucleotides, the CDR3 is TGTGCCAGCAGCTTGGAAGCGGGAGGGCGGACCGGGGAGCTGTTTTTT. Protein: CASSLEAGGRTGELFF.

The CDR3 DNA reads as TGTGCCAGCAGCCCAGGGGTGAGGATGACTGAAGCTTTCTTT. This translates into CASSPGVRMTEAFF. This chain uses TRBV5-6 with TRBJ1-1; weak D call: TRBD1 (6 bases). V lost 4 bases to trimming and J lost 5 bases, with 15 bases between them. The CDR3 is 14 amino acids. Per the germline V gene, CDR1 is SGHDT and CDR2 is YYEEEE.

This chain links TRBV11-3 with TRBJ1-1; 10 positions agree with TRBD1. This CDR3 has 15 amino acids. V lost 5 bases and J lost 1; bases outside the gene matches: 4. Germline lookup yields CDR1 SGHNT and CDR2 YENEEA. CDR3 in DNA: TGTGCCAGCAGCCTTGGGACAGGGGAGAACACTGAAGCTTTCTTT. Translated, it gives CASSLGTGENTEAFF.